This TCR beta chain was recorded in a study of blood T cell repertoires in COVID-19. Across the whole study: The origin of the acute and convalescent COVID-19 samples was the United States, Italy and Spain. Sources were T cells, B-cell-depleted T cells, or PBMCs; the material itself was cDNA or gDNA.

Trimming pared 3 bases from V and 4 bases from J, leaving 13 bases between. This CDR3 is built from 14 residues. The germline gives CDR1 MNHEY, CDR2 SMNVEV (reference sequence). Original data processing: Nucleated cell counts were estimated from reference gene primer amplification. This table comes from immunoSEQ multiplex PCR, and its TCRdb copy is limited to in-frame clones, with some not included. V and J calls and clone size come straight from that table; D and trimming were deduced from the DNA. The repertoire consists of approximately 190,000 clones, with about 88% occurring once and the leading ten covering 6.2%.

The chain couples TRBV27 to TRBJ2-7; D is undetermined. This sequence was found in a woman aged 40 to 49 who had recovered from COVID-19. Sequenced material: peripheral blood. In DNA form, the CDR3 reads TGTGCCAGCAGTTTGAGGCAGAGTATATACGAGCAGTACTTC. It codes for CASSLRQSIYEQYF.